These 21 T cell receptor beta chains came from one sample sequenced in a study of shared clonotypes between healthy human individuals. The data were produced by immunoSEQ multiplex PCR, yet TCRdb's version contains in-frame clones alone and is incomplete. The table includes 950,000 to 1,300,000 clones, more than 60% detected once. What was sequenced was memory CD4+ T cells sorted from blood. Subset indicated: CD45RA-negative fraction. The source of these receptors is a man aged 18 to 35 in good health.

The chain uses TRBV29-1 and TRBJ1-2, with 7 bases that match TRBD1. The trim removed 7 bases at V and 2 bases at J, leaving 7 bases unmatched. The length of the CDR3 is 13 residues. Germline values: CDR1 SQVTM, CDR2 ANQGSEA. The CDR3 spells CSASAGGNYGYTF. In nucleotides, the CDR3 is TGCAGCGCTTCGGCAGGGGGGAACTATGGCTACACCTTC.

In the case of this clone: The sample carries other DNA sequences with the same CDR3. The rearrangement uses TRBV5-1 and TRBJ2-5; 9 bases fit TRBD2. The CDR3 extends over 16 amino acids. The V gene end was trimmed by 0 bases and the J gene end by 2 bases; junction bases not matched to a gene: 5. The germline V gene encodes CDR1 SGHRS and CDR2 YFSETQ. The CDR3 sequence is CASSLAPAGGQETQYF. The CDR3, as DNA: TGCGCCAGCAGCTTGGCCCCGGCGGGGGGGCAAGAGACCCAGTACTTC.

This chain joins TRBV28 and TRBJ1-5; no clear D gene. The CDR3 length is 14 residues. Germline loops: CDR1 MDHEN, CDR2 SYDVKM. Trimming took off 7 bases at V and 1 base at J, with 11 bases between the two ends. The CDR3 is CASNRDGSNQPQHF. The CDR3 DNA reads TGTGCCAGCAACCGAGACGGGAGCAATCAGCCCCAGCATTTT.

The V gene is TRBV5-6, the J gene TRBJ2-1; D call uncertain. Germline V gene data show CDR1 as SGHDT and CDR2 as YYEEEE. Trimming removed 3 bases from V and 0 bases from J, with 10 bases in between. This CDR3 comprises 15 residues. CDR3 coding DNA: TGTGCCAGCAGCTCCGAGGTGAGCTCCTACAATGAGCAGTTCTTC. This sequence encodes CASSSEVSSYNEQFF.

This clone was seen a handful of times. V usage is TRBV27 and J usage is TRBJ2-3, with no clear D. V was clipped by 7 bases and J by 3 bases, with 14 bases between them. The CDR3 loop spans 14 amino acids. Germline V gene data show CDR1 as MNHEY and CDR2 as SMNVEV (reference sequence). The CDR3 loop reads CASKRPGGTDTQYF. The CDR3 DNA follows: TGTGCCAGCAAACGTCCTGGTGGGACAGATACGCAGTATTTT.

This clone was observed once. The genes are TRBV10-3 and TRBJ1-2; D is uncertain. CDR1 is ENHRY, CDR2 SYGVKD, per germline. V lost 2 bases, J lost 4 bases, and 14 bases lay in between. The CDR3 covers 15 residues. DNA of the CDR3: TGTGCCATCAGTGAGGGGATAGGCGAAATCTATGGCTACACCTTC. Translated: CAISEGIGEIYGYTF.

The table lists this clone with a few counts. The chain uses TRBV6-6 and TRBJ2-1, with 8 nucleotides matching TRBD1. Germline loops: CDR1 MNHNY, CDR2 SVGAGI (reference sequence). The V and J ends lost 5 bases and 8 bases, in that order; junction bases with no gene match: 5. The CDR3 is 13 residues long. CDR3 sequence: CASSVGGQDEQFF. The DNA of the CDR3 is TGTGCCAGCAGTGTCGGGGGACAGGATGAGCAGTTCTTC.

Turning to this clone: Mismatch with germline at one junction end may stem from a read error. The J gene is TRBJ1-6, the V gene TRBV6-1; unclear D gene. This CDR3 region has 13 residues. Germline V CDR1 and CDR2: MNHNS, SASEGT. The CDR3 sequence is CASSEVASSPLHF. DNA for the CDR3: TGTGCCAGCAGCGAAGTCGCCTCTTCACCCCTCCACTTT.

This clone was seen more than once but under ten times. The chain links TRBV4-1 to TRBJ1-6, with 9 positions matching TRBD1. The CDR3 loop spans 15 amino acids. V shed 1 base, J shed 8 bases, and the junction held 3 bases outside the gene matches. Germline values: CDR1 MGHRA, CDR2 YSYEKL. The CDR3 region is CASSQVGQGYSPLHF. CDR3 coding DNA: TGCGCCAGCAGCCAAGTGGGACAGGGTTATTCACCCCTCCACTTT.

This clone was detected ten times or more. Other DNA sequences in the same sample also yield this CDR3. The chain recombines TRBV13 with TRBJ2-1, with D unresolved. CDR1 and CDR2 (germline): PRHDT, FYEKMQ (reference sequence). The CDR3 consists of 12 residues. With 0 bases removed from V and 8 bases from J, the gap between germline ends came to 5 bases. The CDR3 here is CASSLGRDEQFF. In DNA, the CDR3 is TGTGCCAGCAGCTTAGGACGCGATGAGCAGTTCTTC.

The chain employs TRBV30 and TRBJ1-5, with a tentative D call TRBD1 (5 bases). Trimming removed 3 bases from V and 4 bases from J, with 16 bases in between. CDR3 size: 15 residues. The V gene's germline CDR1 is GTSNPN and CDR2 SVGIG (reference sequence). CDR3 loop: CAWRGKGLGNQPQHF. The CDR3 DNA is TGTGCCTGGAGGGGAAAGGGACTGGGAAATCAGCCCCAGCATTTT.

The V gene is TRBV6-5, the J gene TRBJ2-7; 11 nucleotides align to TRBD2. Germline V gene lookup returns CDR1 MNHEY and CDR2 SVGAGI. Germline trimming cut 5 bases from V and 6 bases from J; bases unmatched to any gene: 3. The length of the CDR3 is 13 residues. The DNA for the CDR3 is TGTGCCAGCAGTGATAGCGGGAGGGCCGAGCAGTACTTC. Its protein product is CASSDSGRAEQYF.

The gene calls are TRBV19 and TRBJ2-7; D perhaps matches TRBD2 (5 bases). CDR3 length equals 14 residues. Trimming took 6 bases from V and 2 from J, leaving 14 bases between them. Germline assignment: CDR1 LNHDA and CDR2 SQIVND (reference sequence). The CDR3 nucleotides read TGTGCCAGTAGGGCCGGGTCCGGGGCCTACGAGCAGTACTTC. Its protein product is CASRAGSGAYEQYF.

V and J are TRBV18 and TRBJ1-2; D is perhaps TRBD1 (6 bases). V was cut by 4 bases and J by 13 bases, with 13 bases left in between. The CDR3 spans 11 residues. Germline loops: CDR1 KGHSH, CDR2 LQKENI. CDR3 loop: CASSRLGTLTF. CDR3 nucleotides: TGTGCCAGCTCACGCCTCGGGACACTCACCTTC. The full variable domain, in which reference TRBV18 and TRBJ1-2 provide the parts outside the CDR3, is NAGVMQNPRHLVRRRGQEARLRCSPMKGHSHVYWYRQLPEEGLKFMVYLQKENIIDESGMPKERFSAEFPKEGPSILRIQQVVRGDSAAYFCASSRLGTLTFGSGTRLTVV.

The chain uses TRBV5-5 and TRBJ2-5; 9 positions agree with TRBD2. Germline-derived CDR1 and CDR2 are SGHKS and YYEKEE (reference sequence). The CDR3 totals 17 residues. J lost 2 bases, V lost 4 bases, and 12 bases had no gene match. The CDR3 protein is CASSPMREGGRQETQYF. In DNA form, the CDR3 reads TGTGCCAGCAGCCCCATGCGGGAGGGGGGAAGGCAAGAGACCCAGTACTTC.

The chain has TRBV30 and TRBJ1-4, with TRBD1 matching over 7 bases. The V and J ends lost 1 base and 8 bases, in that order; junction bases with no gene match: 13. This CDR3 has 16 amino acids. The V gene's germline CDR1 is GTSNPN and CDR2 SVGIG (reference sequence). DNA of the CDR3: TGTGCCTGGAGTGGACGTTTCAACAGGGGAGGGGAAAAACTGTTTTTT. Translated: CAWSGRFNRGGEKLFF. The variable domain in full, completed from reference TRBV30 and TRBJ1-4, reads SQTIHQWPATLVQPVGSPLSLECTVEGTSNPNLYWYRQAAGRGLQLLFYSVGIGQISSEVPQNLSASRPQDRQFILSSKKLLLSDSGFYLCAWSGRFNRGGEKLFFGSGTQLSVL.

V and J are TRBV2 and TRBJ2-1, with 10 bases matching TRBD2. V shed 6 bases and J 7 bases; nucleotides not matched to a gene: 6. The CDR3 loop spans 14 amino acids. In germline, CDR1 is SNHLY, CDR2 FYNNEI. Here the CDR3 reads CASSLLAGRNEQFF. Written as DNA, the CDR3 is TGTGCCAGCAGCCTACTAGCGGGAAGGAATGAGCAGTTCTTC.

This clone has only one observation. CDR3 sequence: CSANTWHTDTQYF. The CDR3 region has the DNA TGCAGCGCCAACACATGGCACACAGATACGCAGTATTTT. The V and J genes are TRBV29-1 and TRBJ2-3; no clear D gene. V was clipped by 7 bases and J by 2 bases, with 13 bases between them. Germline V gives CDR1 SQVTM, CDR2 ANQGSEA. This CDR3 is 13 amino acids long.

As for this clone: A much larger clone differs from this one at a single base, so this may be a read error. Other DNA sequences in this specimen translate into the identical CDR3. This rearrangement joins TRBV6-1 to TRBJ2-3, with 7 bases aligning to TRBD2. This CDR3 has 13 residues. The J segment lost 6 bases and the V segment lost 9 bases, leaving 9 bases of the junction unmatched. Looked up from germline, CDR1 is MNHNS and CDR2 is SASEGT. In DNA, the CDR3 is TGTGCCAGTATGGGGGAGGGAGGGGATACGCAGTATTTT. Encoded protein: CASMGEGGDTQYF.

The V call is TRBV7-2, the J call TRBJ2-2, with 9 bases aligning to TRBD1. V shed 5 bases, J shed 6 bases, and the junction held 7 bases outside the gene matches. CDR3 size: 15 residues. CDR1 and CDR2 (germline): SGHTA, FQGNSA. Written as DNA, the CDR3 is TGTGCCAGCAGCCCCGGGACAGGGATGGCCGGGGAGCTGTTTTTT. Translating it yields CASSPGTGMAGELFF.

The chain is built from TRBV11-3 and TRBJ2-7; D is unclear. Germline values: CDR1 SGHNT, CDR2 YENEEA. Trimming shortened V by 1 base and J by 6 bases, and 13 bases separated the two germline ends. The length of the CDR3 is 14 residues. This CDR3 reads CASSLGKGSVEQYF. In DNA, the CDR3 is TGTGCCAGCAGCTTAGGAAAGGGCAGCGTCGAGCAGTACTTC.